Listed below are T cell receptor beta chains from one sample, sequenced in a study of identical twins. TCRdb used MiXCR to reprocess the 5' RACE reads, holding one entry per CDR3 protein. The sample contains 420,000 or so distinct CDR3 sequences, around 18% of which appear only once. The sequenced material came from naive T cells sorted from blood. The receptors originated from a man over 45 in good health. CDR3s include the opening cysteine and the closing phenylalanine or tryptophan. A D gene is named only where the DNA matches it firmly. Clone size, where shown, is once, few, many, or a class for clones that have expanded.

clone_size d_call j_call v_call cdr3_nt cdr3_aa
- - TRBJ2-7 TRBV2 TGTGCCAGCACCATCGGAAAGGGGGATTCCTACGAGCAGTACTTC CASTIGKGDSYEQYF
few - TRBJ2-7 TRBV7-2 TGTGCCAGCAGCTTAGCGGGGGACGGAAGGTACGAGCAGTACTTC CASSLAGDGRYEQYF
few TRBD2 TRBJ2-1 TRBV20-1 TGCAGAAGCGGGAGGGCCTACAATGAGCAGTTCTTC CRSGRAYNEQFF
- - TRBJ2-7 TRBV4-3 TGCGCCAGCAGCCAAGATCCTCGGGGGCCCTACGAGCAGTACTTC CASSQDPRGPYEQYF
many TRBD1 TRBJ1-1 TRBV6-2/TRBV6-3 TGTGCCAGCAGCAGACAGGGGGGTTCGGGTGAAGCTTTCTTT CASSRQGGSGEAFF
- TRBD2 TRBJ2-2 TRBV7-3 TGTGCCAGCAGCTTAACGGCGGGGGTGGGTCGATCCTTCACCGGGGAGCTGTTTTTT CASSLTAGVGRSFTGELFF
many - TRBJ2-1 TRBV6-5 TGTGCCAGCAGTAGCGTTAACAATGAGCAGTTCTTC CASSSVNNEQFF
few - TRBJ1-2 TRBV24-1 TGTGCCACGTTCGGGGGCTATGGCTACACCTTC CATFGGYGYTF
- - TRBJ2-3 TRBV4-3 TGCGCCAGCAGCCAAGATATTTTAGATACGCAGTATTTT CASSQDILDTQYF
many - TRBJ1-6 TRBV5-1 TGCGCCAGCAGCTCGCGGGGAGGGTATAATTCACCCCTCCACTTT CASSSRGGYNSPLHF
few TRBD2 TRBJ2-3 TRBV6-5 TGTGCCAGCAGTTACTCCCCTAGCGGGGGGCCGGTGGATACGCAGTATTTT CASSYSPSGGPVDTQYF
- - TRBJ2-2 TRBV20-1 TGCAGTGCTCGCACCTCCGGGACGTCGAACACCGGGGAGCTGTTTTTT CSARTSGTSNTGELFF
- TRBD2 TRBJ2-1 TRBV28 TGTGCCAGCAGTTTGGAGCCCGGGGGGAGCTCCTACAATGAGCAGTTCTTC CASSLEPGGSSYNEQFF
- TRBD2 TRBJ2-2 TRBV7-9 TGTGCCAGCAGCCCGAGAGGACTAGTAAACGGGGAGCTGTTTTTT CASSPRGLVNGELFF
- - TRBJ2-5 TRBV5-1 TGCGCCAGCAGCTTGAACTTTTGGGAAGGGACCCAGTACTTC CASSLNFWEGTQYF
- TRBD2 TRBJ2-6 TRBV6-2/TRBV6-3 TGTGCCAGCAGTTACTTTTTGGGGCTAGCGGGAGAGCGCTCTGGGGCCAACGTCCTGACTTTC CASSYFLGLAGERSGANVLTF
many - TRBJ1-4 TRBV20-1 TGCAGTGCTACGGACCTTAGGGGTAATGAAAAACTGTTTTTT CSATDLRGNEKLFF
many - TRBJ2-1 TRBV11-2 TGTGCCAGCAGCTTAGACAGGGTCGGTGAGCAGTTCTTC CASSLDRVGEQFF
once - TRBJ2-5 TRBV5-1 TGCGCCAGCCAGCACCGCGAGACAGGAGGCGAGACCCAGTACTTC CASQHRETGGETQYF
- - TRBJ1-2 TRBV12-3/TRBV12-4 TGTGCCAGCAGTTTGGGTTATGGCTACACCTTC CASSLGYGYTF
- - TRBJ1-5 TRBV2 TGTGCCAGCAGCAAAGGGCCCCTAGATCAGCCCCAGCATTTT CASSKGPLDQPQHF
many - TRBJ2-1 TRBV19 TGTGCCAGTAGCATTCCTGGCTACAATGAGCAGTTCTTC CASSIPGYNEQFF
- TRBD2 TRBJ2-7 TRBV12-3/TRBV12-4 TGTGCCAGCAGTTTATTGGCTAGCGGGACGGGCGAGCAGTACTTC CASSLLASGTGEQYF
- - TRBJ2-5 TRBV7-2 TGTGCCAGCAGCTTTGGGAGGACAGTCCCAGAGACCCAGTACTTC CASSFGRTVPETQYF